This T cell receptor beta chain was sequenced in a study of blood T cell repertoires in COVID-19. Study-wide context: Some COVID-19 samples were acute and others convalescent; all came from the United States, Italy and Spain. In each case, the material was cDNA or gDNA derived from T cells, B-cell-depleted T cells, or PBMCs.

Authors' methods: Nucleated cell number was recorded as an estimate derived from reference gene primer amplification. Using immunoSEQ multiplex PCR, the repertoire was profiled, and TCRdb retains in-frame clones only, with some absent. V, J and clone size were drawn from that table, and D and trimming were deduced from the DNA. Altogether about 120,000 clones are present, around 79% being singletons, with the ten largest covering 2.3%. The CDR3 is 15 amino acids. Germline V CDR1 and CDR2: LNHDA, SQIVND (reference sequence). The J segment lost 2 bases and the V segment lost 7 bases, leaving 10 bases of the junction unmatched.

The J gene is TRBJ2-5, the V gene TRBV19; 7 nucleotides align to TRBD1. Material: peripheral blood. The receptor comes from a man aged 65-85 years with acute or convalescent COVID-19. Here the CDR3 DNA reads TGTGCCAGTAAACTGACAGGGAATCGGCAAGAGACCCAGTACTTC. Residues: CASKLTGNRQETQYF.